Sequencing of this TCR beta chain was carried out in a study of blood T cell repertoires in COVID-19. Study summary: Sources were T cells, B-cell-depleted T cells, or PBMCs; the material itself was cDNA or gDNA.

Per the study methods: Estimated nucleated cell counts came from reference gene primer amplification. Method: immunoSEQ multiplex PCR; TCRdb's copy keeps in-frame clones and lacks some. That table furnishes V, J and clone size, whereas the DNA furnished D and trimming. The data contain some 130,000 clones, 90% of them singletons. The CDR3 is 17 residues long. Germline CDR1 MGHDK, CDR2 SYGVNS. Between the trimmed V and J ends, which lost 5 bases and 3 bases, there was a span of 22 bases. The sequence was collected from a man aged 55-75 years with COVID-19, enrolled during active disease. Sequenced sample: peripheral blood. The chain carries TRBV25-1 and TRBJ1-1; maybe TRBD1 (6 bases). For the CDR3, the DNA is TGTGCCAGCAGTCCAGATCCGGGACACCCAGCGGACACTGAAGCTTTCTTT. This encodes CASSPDPGHPADTEAFF.